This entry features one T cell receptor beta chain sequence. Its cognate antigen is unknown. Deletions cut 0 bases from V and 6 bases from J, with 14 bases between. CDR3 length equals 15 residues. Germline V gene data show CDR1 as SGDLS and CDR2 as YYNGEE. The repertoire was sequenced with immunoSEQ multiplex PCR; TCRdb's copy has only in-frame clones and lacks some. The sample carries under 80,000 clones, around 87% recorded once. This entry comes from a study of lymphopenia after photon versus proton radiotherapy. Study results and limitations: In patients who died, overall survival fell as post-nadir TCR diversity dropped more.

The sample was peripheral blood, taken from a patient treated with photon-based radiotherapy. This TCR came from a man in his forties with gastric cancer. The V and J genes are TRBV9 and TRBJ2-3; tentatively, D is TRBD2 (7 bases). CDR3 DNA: TGTGCCAGCAGCGTAGCTCGGGGGGCTAGGGATACGCAGTATTTT. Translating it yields CASSVARGARDTQYF.